This TCR beta chain stems from a study of blood T cell repertoires in COVID-19. Study information: The origin of the acute and convalescent COVID-19 samples was the United States, Italy and Spain. PBMCs, B-cell-depleted T cells, or T cells were the source of the cDNA or gDNA that made up the material.

As processed by the authors: Counts of nucleated cells, estimated from reference gene primer amplification, were obtained. The repertoire was sequenced with immunoSEQ multiplex PCR; TCRdb's copy has only in-frame clones and lacks some. The V and J calls and clone size are taken from that table; D and trimming were inferred from the DNA. Among 60,000 to 70,000 clones listed, roughly 80% were seen once. Looked up from germline, CDR1 is MNHEY and CDR2 is SVGEGT. The CDR3 runs to 16 residues. V was cut by 2 bases and J by 4 bases, with 16 bases left in between. The TCR sequence derives from a man in his 60s with acute or convalescent COVID-19. The sequenced sample was peripheral blood. This chain links TRBV6-2 or TRBV6-3 with TRBJ2-3, with D possibly being TRBD2 (6 bases). The CDR3, as DNA: TGTGCCAGCAGTTACCAGGGACGGAGGGGCGCAGATACGCAGTATTTT. Amino acid sequence: CASSYQGRRGADTQYF.